These 28 T cell receptor beta chains share one sample of origin, sequenced in a study of metastatic and nonmetastatic thyroid tumors. Before thyroid surgery, none of the patients had received any treatment. MiXCR re-clonotyped the PCR reads for TCRdb. The sample shows roughly 75,000 clones, 9.5% to 15% of them seen only once. The sequenced material came from tumor tissue. The origin of the receptors is a female donor with papillary thyroid cancer or a benign thyroid nodule (not recorded which). Some clones in this sample may be carry-over from other donors' samples.

This clone was counted many times. V and J are TRBV12-3 or TRBV12-4 and TRBJ2-1; D not certain. Between the trimmed V and J ends, which lost 3 bases and 8 bases, there was a span of 5 bases. The CDR3 is 11 residues long. For the CDR3, the DNA is TGTGCCAGCAGTTTTGCCGATGAGCAGTTCTTC. It is translated as CASSFADEQFF.

This clone was observed a handful of times. This may arise from a read error, as a much more abundant clone is one base away. The chain couples TRBV6-1 to TRBJ2-2; weak D call: TRBD2 (7 bases). The germline CDR1 and CDR2 sequences are MNHNS and SASEGT. The CDR3 is 14 residues long. The V and J ends lost 10 bases and 6 bases respectively, with 18 bases between them. The CDR3 nucleotides are TGTGCCAACCTGGGGCAGGGGAGGGCCGGGGAGCTGTTTTTT. Its translation: CANLGQGRAGELFF.

This clone was detected ten times or more. The V call is TRBV7-8, the J call TRBJ2-7, with a tentative D call TRBD2 (6 bases). The CDR3 has 19 residues. Trimming removed 5 bases at V and 7 bases at J, with 33 bases between. Germline V gene sequence: CDR1 SGHVS, CDR2 FQNEAQ. CDR3 nucleotide sequence: TGTGCCAGCAGCCCCCTGGGGACTTTTACTGGGACCACTGTGTGGGAGCAGTACTTC. Protein product: CASSPLGTFTGTTVWEQYF.

The genes are TRBV6-1 and TRBJ2-7, with D perhaps TRBD2 (6 bases). The germline V gene has CDR1 MNHNS and CDR2 SASEGT. This CDR3 contains 15 residues. Trimming removed 3 bases at V and 6 bases at J, with 18 bases between. CDR3 sequence reads: CASSDGTPPAFEQYF. In DNA, the CDR3 is TGTGCCAGCAGTGACGGGACTCCACCCGCCTTCGAGCAGTACTTC.

This clone was found many times. The chain is built from TRBV11-3 and TRBJ2-1; 10 bases agree with TRBD2. Germline values: CDR1 SGHNT, CDR2 YENEEA. Trimming took 5 bases from V and 8 from J; bases not matched to a gene: 9. The CDR3 runs 15 residues. CDR3 amino acids: CASSNLGLAEDEQFF. The CDR3 DNA reads TGTGCCAGCAGCAATTTAGGACTAGCGGAAGATGAGCAGTTCTTC.

For this clone: Given a much more abundant clone one base away, this may be a read error. The chain has TRBV20-1 and TRBJ2-5; 7 nucleotides agree with TRBD2. The J call may be mistaken, given a closer DNA end match to TRBJ2-3. The CDR3 contains 12 residues. Germline V gives CDR1 DFQATT, CDR2 SNEGSKA (reference sequence). The CDR3 region is CSVGEAGEIQYF. In DNA, the CDR3 is TGCAGTGTCGGGGAGGCGGGAGAGATCCAGTATTTT.

As to this clone: It may be a read error: a sequence one base away is much more abundant. This is likely a read error, given that the CDR3 carries no conserved phenylalanine or tryptophan at its end. The chain combines TRBV28 with TRBJ1-4; perhaps TRBD1 as D (5 bases). Germline V gives CDR1 MDHEN, CDR2 SYDVKM. Trimming took off 5 bases at V and 3 bases at J, with 13 bases between the two ends. CDR3 length: 15 residues. The CDR3 here is CASSTGAAPNEKLFL. CDR3 bases: TGTGCCAGCAGTACCGGGGCCGCGCCTAATGAAAAACTGTTTTTG.

Comment on this clone: Since a much larger clone is just one base distant, this may be a read error. This sample includes further DNA sequences coding for the same CDR3. This sequence joins TRBV7-7 and TRBJ2-5; D gene ambiguous. The CDR3 sequence is 13 residues long. The germline V gene has CDR1 SSHAT and CDR2 FNYEAQ (reference sequence). The CDR3 protein is CASSLALWETQYF. The CDR3 DNA follows: TGTGCTAGCAGTTTAGCTTTGTGGGAGACCCAGTACTTC.

This clone was observed a handful of times. With a much larger clone just one base away, this may be a read error. This sequence joins TRBV2 and TRBJ2-3, with 9 bases lining up with TRBD2. Germline V gene data show CDR1 as SNHLY and CDR2 as FYNNEI. CDR3 size: 13 residues. The CDR3 loop is CASRTSGTYTQYF. CDR3 nucleotide sequence: TGTGCCAGCAGGACTAGCGGCACATATACGCAGTATTTT.

This clone was recorded at least ten times. The CDR3 DNA is TGTGCCAGTAGTCCGAGCCAGTACGAGACCCAGTACTTC. Its translation: CASSPSQYETQYF. The chain employs TRBV19 and TRBJ2-5; D is ambiguous. The ends were cut back, 5 bases at V and 5 bases at J, with 12 bases in the middle. The CDR3 sequence is 13 residues long. CDR1 and CDR2 from the germline V gene are LNHDA and SQIVND (reference sequence).

This clone was picked up a small number of times. Just one base apart from a much larger clone, this may be a read error. The V call is TRBV2, the J call TRBJ2-5, with a tentative D call TRBD2 (5 bases). CDR1 and CDR2 from the germline V gene are SNHLY and FYNNEI. Trimming left V 5 bases short and J 5 bases short, with 18 bases between. The CDR3 contains 15 residues. The CDR3 reads CASSRERAPEETQYF. In nucleotides, the CDR3 is TGTGCCAGCAGTAGGGAGAGGGCCCCGGAGGAGACCCAGTACTTC.

This clone was detected ten times or more. Other DNA sequences in this specimen translate into the identical CDR3. J is TRBJ1-1 and V is TRBV5-1; D is unresolved. The CDR3 extends over 13 amino acids. The germline V gene has CDR1 SGHRS and CDR2 YFSETQ. Trimming removed 3 bases at V and 0 bases at J, with 6 bases between. For the CDR3, the DNA is TGCGCCAGCAGCTCGACATTGAACACTGAAGCTTTCTTT. It encodes CASSSTLNTEAFF.

This clone was observed at least ten times. The rearrangement joins TRBV7-9 to TRBJ2-1, with a weak D call TRBD2 (6 bases). The V end lost 2 bases, the J end lost 9 bases, and 14 bases lay between the germline ends. The CDR3 is 14 amino acids. Germline V gene sequence: CDR1 SEHNR, CDR2 FQNEAQ (reference sequence). The DNA of the CDR3 is TGTGCCAGCAGCTTACTAGGGCCCGGGGGTGAGCAGTTCTTC. It yields the protein CASSLLGPGGEQFF.

This chain connects TRBV12-3 or TRBV12-4 to TRBJ1-5, with no clear D. V lost 7 bases and J 4 bases, leaving 14 bases between the germline ends. This CDR3 spans 14 amino acids. This CDR3 is CASTNSYRNQPQHF. The DNA for the CDR3 is TGTGCCAGCACCAACAGTTATAGAAATCAGCCCCAGCATTTT.

This clone was detected many times. The V gene is TRBV20-1, the J gene TRBJ2-7; D unclear. The CDR3 has 11 residues. Germline lookup yields CDR1 DFQATT and CDR2 SNEGSKA (reference sequence). Trimming shortened V by 4 bases and J by 3 bases, and 7 bases separated the two germline ends. Here the CDR3 DNA reads TGCAGTGCTACGGACCTCTACGAGCAGTACTTC. Its translation is CSATDLYEQYF.

As to this clone: No conserved phenylalanine or tryptophan ends this CDR3, so it is likely a read error. The chain recombines TRBV27 with TRBJ2-7; D is undetermined. The CDR3 has 12 residues. The germline CDR1 and CDR2 sequences are MNHEY and SMNVEV (reference sequence). V dropped 3 bases and J dropped 7 bases, with 10 bases sitting between them. In DNA form, the CDR3 reads TGTGCCAGCAGTTTCGTTCCAGGAGAGCAGTACCTC. It translates to CASSFVPGEQYL.

This clone was seen repeatedly, ten times or more. This sequence joins TRBV9 and TRBJ2-7; 11 bases are shared with TRBD1. With V trimmed by 3 bases and J by 5 bases, 7 bases remained unmatched. The CDR3 loop spans 15 amino acids. Germline V gene lookup returns CDR1 SGDLS and CDR2 YYNGEE. CDR3 DNA sequence: TGTGCCAGCAGCGCCGGGACAGGGGGTCTCGACGAGCAGTACTTC. This sequence encodes CASSAGTGGLDEQYF. The full variable domain, its missing parts supplied by reference TRBV9 and TRBJ2-7, is DSGVTQTPKHLITATGQRVTLRCSPRSGDLSVYWYQQSLDQGLQFLIQYYNGEERAKGNILERFSAQQFPDLHSELNLSSLELGDSALYFCASSAGTGGLDEQYFGPGTRLTVT.

The chain uses TRBV18 and TRBJ2-3; TRBD2 is a possible D gene (6 bases). Germline CDR1 and CDR2: KGHSH and LQKENI. V shed 3 bases and J shed 2 bases, with 12 bases lying between them. The CDR3 totals 15 residues. This CDR3 is CASSPWEDTTDTQYF. DNA of the CDR3: TGTGCCAGCTCACCGTGGGAGGATACCACAGATACGCAGTATTTT.

This clone was counted many times. This sequence joins TRBV11-2 and TRBJ1-3; 11 bases match TRBD1. The CDR3 runs 17 residues. J lost 2 bases, V lost 4 bases, and 7 bases had no gene match. Germline CDR1 is SGHAT and CDR2 is FQNNGV. DNA for the CDR3: TGTGCCAGCAGCTCGATACCGGGACAGGGGGCTGGAAACACCATATATTTT. This translates into CASSSIPGQGAGNTIYF. The whole variable domain, filled in from reference TRBV11-2 and TRBJ1-3, reads EAGVAQSPRYKIIEKRQSVAFWCNPISGHATLYWYQQILGQGPKLLIQFQNNGVVDDSQLPKDRFSAERLKGVDSTLKIQPAKLEDSAVYLCASSSIPGQGAGNTIYFGEGSWLTVV.

To note about this clone: One base away lies a much larger clone, so this may be a sequencing read error. The identical CDR3 is also encoded by other nucleotide sequences in the sample. V and J are TRBV2 and TRBJ2-3; the D is unclear. V shed 4 bases and J shed 6 bases, with 5 bases lying between them. The CDR3 is made up of 11 amino acids. CDR1 and CDR2 from the germline V gene are SNHLY and FYNNEI. CDR3 coding DNA: TGTGCCAGCAGTGTAAGGGATACGCAGTATTTT. As protein: CASSVRDTQYF.

This clone occurred many times. V is TRBV12-3 or TRBV12-4 and J is TRBJ2-1; a possible D gene is TRBD2 (6 bases). CDR3 length: 15 residues. Trimming removed 5 bases from V and 5 bases from J, with 16 bases in between. In DNA, the CDR3 is TGTGCCAGCAGTATAACCGGGACTCGACACAATGAGCAGTTCTTC. This gives the protein CASSITGTRHNEQFF.

The table lists this clone with a few counts. The limits of the CDR3 on the DNA are not certain, so only TCRdb's listed CDR3 is given. This chain uses TRBV12-3 or TRBV12-4 with TRBJ2-5; TRBD1, the table's D call, was not compared with the DNA. 17 amino acids form the CDR3, both terminal residues included. The CDR3 here is CASSPLRTGSFLETQYF.

This clone was recorded at least ten times. This chain joins TRBV27 and TRBJ2-3, with D uncertain. Trimming left V 0 bases short and J 4 bases short, with 8 bases between. CDR3 length equals 14 residues. CDR1 and CDR2 from the germline V gene are MNHEY and SMNVEV (reference sequence). CDR3 DNA: TGTGCCAGCAGTTTATCCAGGCCTCCAGATACGCAGTATTTT. Its protein product is CASSLSRPPDTQYF.

There are many counts of this clone. This may come from a read error, since a much larger clone is one base off. The same CDR3 also results from other DNA sequences found in this sample. The gene calls are TRBV27 and TRBJ2-7; D gene uncertain. CDR1 is MNHEY, CDR2 SMNVEV, per germline (reference sequence). The CDR3 is made up of 18 amino acids. The germline V and J ends were trimmed by 5 bases and 3 bases, with 26 bases remaining between them. The CDR3 DNA follows: TGTGCCAGCAGTCCTCAGAGTGTGTTATCAAGCCCCTTCTACGAGCAGTACTTC. It codes for CASSPQSVLSSPFYEQYF.

In this sample, this clone turned up a few times. V is TRBV4-1 and J is TRBJ2-7; TRBD1 might be the D (6 bases). CDR1 and CDR2 from the germline V gene are MGHRA and YSYEKL. The CDR3 has 15 residues. Trimming took 0 bases from V and 2 from J, leaving 11 bases between them. The CDR3 region is CASSQEDRSPYEQYF. Written as DNA, the CDR3 is TGCGCCAGCAGCCAAGAAGACAGGAGCCCCTACGAGCAGTACTTC.

This clone was observed many times. This chain uses TRBV20-1 with TRBJ1-1; D not certain. Germline V lookup: CDR1 DFQATT, CDR2 SNEGSKA (reference sequence). The CDR3 spans 16 residues. The V end was cut by 6 bases, the J end by 0 bases, with 20 bases between. For the CDR3, the DNA is TGCAGTGCCCATCACACCTCGGCGGGTCTGAACACTGAAGCTTTCTTT. Translating gives CSAHHTSAGLNTEAFF.

To note about this clone: A much larger clone is a single base away; this may be a read error. The chain uses TRBV7-8 and TRBJ2-2; unclear D gene. V dropped 5 bases and J dropped 4 bases, with 17 bases sitting between them. The CDR3 is 16 amino acids. The germline gives CDR1 SGHVS, CDR2 FQNEAQ. The CDR3 DNA sequence: TGTGCCAGCAGCCCGCGAGGCGCGTCGGGCACCGGGGAGCTGTTTTTT. This sequence encodes CASSPRGASGTGELFF.

This clone was detected many times. This chain uses TRBV11-3 with TRBJ1-1, with D tentatively TRBD1 (5 bases). Germline V gives CDR1 SGHNT, CDR2 YENEEA. The CDR3 contains 15 residues. V was cut by 3 bases and J by 1 base, with 12 bases left in between. The CDR3 loop is CASSLIPGWNTEAFF. For the CDR3, the DNA is TGTGCCAGCAGCTTGATTCCAGGGTGGAACACTGAAGCTTTCTTT. The complete variable domain, with remaining parts taken from reference TRBV11-3 and TRBJ1-1, reads EAGVVQSPRYKIIEKKQPVAFWCNPISGHNTLYWYLQNLGQGPELLIRYENEEAVDDSQLPKDRFSAERLKGVDSTLKIQPAELGDSAVYLCASSLIPGWNTEAFFGQGTRLTVV.